These 22 T cell receptor beta chains were all obtained from the same sample, sequenced in a study of blood T cell repertoires in COVID-19. The data were produced by immunoSEQ multiplex PCR, yet TCRdb's version contains in-frame clones alone and is incomplete. This table has under 150,000 clones, 55% to 70% appearing once. Sequencing input: peripheral blood. All receptors come from a woman in her seventies with acute or convalescent COVID-19.

The CDR3 is CASSASNSQKLFF. CDR3 in DNA: TGTGCCAGCAGTGCTTCTAATTCTCAAAAACTGTTTTTT. This sequence joins TRBV28 and TRBJ1-4; unclear D gene. V lost 5 bases, J lost 9 bases, and 13 bases lay in between. Germline V gene data show CDR1 as MDHEN and CDR2 as SYDVKM. CDR3 length: 13 residues.

V usage is TRBV7-9 and J usage is TRBJ1-1, with no clear D. Trimming took off 5 bases at V and 0 bases at J, with 7 bases between the two ends. The CDR3 spans 13 residues. In germline, CDR1 is SEHNR, CDR2 FQNEAQ (reference sequence). CDR3 DNA: TGTGCCAGCAGCCCAAACATGAACACTGAAGCTTTCTTT. This gives the protein CASSPNMNTEAFF.

The V call is TRBV28, the J call TRBJ2-3; 7 bases are a match to TRBD2. Germline V gives CDR1 MDHEN, CDR2 SYDVKM. Trimming took 6 bases from V and 2 from J; bases not matched to a gene: 5. The CDR3 contains 14 residues. In DNA, the CDR3 is TGTGCCAGCAGCTCTAGCGGAAACACAGATACGCAGTATTTT. The encoded protein is CASSSSGNTDTQYF.

This rearrangement joins TRBV7-2 to TRBJ1-5; D gene ambiguous. Germline-derived CDR1 and CDR2 are SGHTA and FQGNSA. Trimming cost V 1 base and J 9 bases, with 10 bases left between them. The CDR3 loop spans 13 amino acids. The CDR3 here is CASSLEARPPQHF. The CDR3 DNA sequence: TGTGCCAGCAGCTTAGAGGCCAGGCCGCCCCAGCATTTT.

This clone appeared a few times. CDR3 DNA: TGTGCCTGGAGTGGTACAGGGTGGCATGGCTACACCTTC. Its translation: CAWSGTGWHGYTF. V is TRBV30 and J is TRBJ1-2, with D perhaps matching TRBD1 (6 bases). V lost 1 base and J 6 bases, leaving 12 bases between the germline ends. This CDR3 is 13 amino acids long. In germline, CDR1 is GTSNPN, CDR2 SVGIG (reference sequence).

The chain joins TRBV11-2 to TRBJ1-1; 7 nucleotides agree with TRBD1. This CDR3 has 14 residues. Germline trimming cut 4 bases from V and 5 bases from J; bases unmatched to any gene: 7. CDR1 SGHAT and CDR2 FQNNGV come from the germline V gene. The CDR3 DNA is TGTGCCAGCAGCTCCAAACAGGGGTGGACTGAAGCTTTCTTT. Its translation is CASSSKQGWTEAFF.

By frequency in the sample, this clone is medium-sized. The V gene is TRBV5-6, the J gene TRBJ2-2; maybe TRBD1 (5 bases). Germline loops: CDR1 SGHDT, CDR2 YYEEEE. Trimming removed 2 bases at V and 0 bases at J, with 14 bases between. The CDR3 has 17 amino acids. The CDR3 DNA follows: TGTGCCAGCAGCTTAGGTTCTAGACAGTCGAACACCGGGGAGCTGTTTTTT. Translating it yields CASSLGSRQSNTGELFF.

This clone came up many times. The rearrangement links TRBV14 to TRBJ1-6; D is unresolved. This CDR3 has 13 residues. V gave up 1 base and J gave up 8 bases, with 6 bases separating them. Germline values: CDR1 SGHDN, CDR2 FVKESK. The CDR3 loop reads CASSQVEHSPLHF. DNA for the CDR3: TGTGCCAGCAGCCAAGTTGAGCATTCACCCCTCCACTTT.

The chain is built from TRBV5-1 and TRBJ1-3; 8 nucleotides match TRBD1. Trimming cost V 3 bases and J 2 bases; bases outside gene matches: 4. The CDR3 is 15 amino acids. Germline CDR1 is SGHRS and CDR2 is YFSETQ. The CDR3 here is CASSSQGGTGNTIYF. CDR3 coding DNA: TGCGCCAGCAGCTCACAGGGGGGTACTGGAAACACCATATATTTT.

This clone was seen more than once but under ten times. The gene calls are TRBV5-1 and TRBJ1-1; TRBD1 is a possible D gene (5 bases). This CDR3 spans 14 amino acids. Trimming cost V 7 bases and J 1 base, with 14 bases left between them. CDR1 and CDR2 from the germline V gene are SGHRS and YFSETQ. DNA for the CDR3: TGCGCCAGCCGGGTGCCCGACAGGAACACTGAAGCTTTCTTT. The encoded protein is CASRVPDRNTEAFF.

The table lists this clone with many counts. This chain connects TRBV7-9 to TRBJ2-3, with TRBD2 matching 11 bases. V shed 2 bases and J 3 bases; nucleotides not matched to a gene: 7. Germline values: CDR1 SEHNR, CDR2 FQNEAQ (reference sequence). The CDR3 sequence is 17 residues long. This CDR3 is CASSLRDTSGSTDTQYF. For the CDR3, the DNA is TGTGCCAGCAGCTTACGAGATACTAGCGGGAGTACAGATACGCAGTATTTT.

The V and J genes are TRBV4-1 and TRBJ2-1, with TRBD2 matching 12 bases. V shed 1 base, J shed 8 bases, and the junction held 9 bases outside the gene matches. This CDR3 comprises 17 residues. From germline, CDR1 is MGHRA and CDR2 YSYEKL. CDR3 nucleotide sequence: TGCGCCAGCAGCCAAGGCCTAGCGGGAGGGCGGCGAGATGAGCAGTTCTTC. It encodes CASSQGLAGGRRDEQFF.

The chain combines TRBV28 with TRBJ2-7; 13 bases agree with TRBD2. This CDR3 is 15 amino acids long. Per the germline V gene, CDR1 is MDHEN and CDR2 is SYDVKM. V gave up 8 bases and J gave up 9 bases; unmatched junction bases: 13. The DNA of the CDR3 is TGTGCCAGCTCGTACGGGACTAGCGGGATCGGTGTGCAGTACTTC. As protein: CASSYGTSGIGVQYF.

The CDR3 protein is CAWSVSYNSPLHF. CDR3 coding DNA: TGTGCCTGGAGTGTAAGCTACAATTCACCCCTCCACTTT. The chain carries TRBV30 and TRBJ1-6, with D uncertain. The germline V gene has CDR1 GTSNPN and CDR2 SVGIG (reference sequence). This CDR3 has 13 residues. The V end was cut by 0 bases, the J end by 7 bases, with 7 bases between. Supplemented by reference TRBV30 and TRBJ1-6, the full variable domain reads SQTIHQWPATLVQPVGSPLSLECTVEGTSNPNLYWYRQAAGRGLQLLFYSVGIGQISSEVPQNLSASRPQDRQFILSSKKLLLSDSGFYLCAWSVSYNSPLHFGNGTRLTVT.

This rearrangement joins TRBV5-1 to TRBJ1-2; 7 positions agree with TRBD1. The germline V gene encodes CDR1 SGHRS and CDR2 YFSETQ. The CDR3 contains 15 residues. Trimming at V came to 2 bases and at J to 0 bases, leaving 4 bases not matched to a gene. CDR3 nucleotide sequence: TGCGCCAGCAGCTTCAGACAGGGCCCTAACTATGGCTACACCTTC. Encoded protein: CASSFRQGPNYGYTF. Full variable domain (outside the CDR3, taken from reference TRBV5-1 and TRBJ1-2): KAGVTQTPRYLIKTRGQQVTLSCSPISGHRSVSWYQQTPGQGLQFLFEYFSETQRNKGNFPGRFSGRQFSNSRSEMNVSTLELGDSALYLCASSFRQGPNYGYTFGSGTRLTVV.

V usage is TRBV7-2 and J usage is TRBJ2-5; 10 positions agree with TRBD2. CDR1 and CDR2 from the germline V gene are SGHTA and FQGNSA. J lost 4 bases, V lost 6 bases, and 8 bases had no gene match. The CDR3 spans 15 residues. The CDR3 coding sequence is TGTGCCAGCAGTCTTCAGCGGGGGGGCCGAGAGACCCAGTACTTC. Translation: CASSLQRGGRETQYF.

The V gene is TRBV7-3, the J gene TRBJ2-3, with D possibly TRBD2 on 5 matching bases. Germline CDR1 and CDR2: SGHTA and FQGTGA. This CDR3 is built from 14 residues. V was cut by 4 bases and J by 2 bases, with 10 bases left in between. CDR3 residues: CASSSTGSTDTQYF. The CDR3 region has the DNA TGTGCCAGCAGCTCGACGGGATCCACAGATACGCAGTATTTT.

The V call is TRBV6-6, the J call TRBJ2-7; D is uncertain. V was cut by 6 bases and J by 2 bases, with 11 bases left in between. Germline V lookup: CDR1 MNHNY, CDR2 SVGAGI (reference sequence). The CDR3 contains 13 residues. The CDR3 DNA is TGTGCCAGCAGGACCTCAGAGGCCTACGAGCAGTACTTC. Translating it yields CASRTSEAYEQYF.

The CDR3 reads CASSLILAGLEQFF. Here the CDR3 DNA reads TGTGCCAGCAGCTTAATACTAGCGGGACTTGAGCAGTTCTTC. This chain joins TRBV7-2 and TRBJ2-1; 10 bases map to TRBD2. The CDR3 runs to 14 residues. Germline V gene lookup returns CDR1 SGHTA and CDR2 FQGNSA. The V segment lost 2 bases and the J segment 9 bases; nucleotides outside the gene matches: 4.

This chain links TRBV3-1 (or the pseudogene TRBV3-2) with TRBJ2-7, with 10 bases lining up with TRBD2. Germline lookup yields CDR1 LGHDT and CDR2 YNNKEL (reference sequence). The CDR3 is 15 residues long. Trimming removed 2 bases from V and 7 bases from J; junction bases left unmatched: 8. The CDR3 DNA reads as TGTGCCAGCAGCCAACAACTAGCGGGGTTTGAAGAGCAGTACTTC. Amino acid sequence: CASSQQLAGFEEQYF.

The V and J genes are TRBV18 and TRBJ1-2; 7 bases are a match to TRBD1. From germline, CDR1 is KGHSH and CDR2 LQKENI. The CDR3 loop spans 13 amino acids. V trimming: 5 bases; J trimming: 2 bases; junction bases outside the gene matches: 2. In DNA form, the CDR3 reads TGTGCCAGCTCATGGGACAGAAACTATGGCTACACCTTC. Its translation is CASSWDRNYGYTF.

The chain recombines TRBV7-9 with TRBJ1-6; D ambiguous. CDR1 is SEHNR, CDR2 FQNEAQ, per germline (reference sequence). The CDR3 length is 14 residues. Between the trimmed V and J ends, which lost 6 bases and 6 bases, there was a span of 12 bases. The CDR3 DNA reads TGTGCCAGCAGTGAACAAGAATCTAATTCACCCCTCCACTTT. Its protein product is CASSEQESNSPLHF.